Below, one T cell receptor beta chain is given with its context. This entry comes from a study of blood T cell repertoires in COVID-19. The data were produced by immunoSEQ multiplex PCR, yet TCRdb's version contains in-frame clones alone and is incomplete. The sample contains more than 45,000 clones, about 87% of which appear only once. The V gene lost 0 bases and the J gene lost 3 bases, with 11 bases spanning the gap. The CDR3 is 15 residues long. Germline loops: CDR1 GTSNPN, CDR2 SVGIG (reference sequence). The rearrangement links TRBV30 to TRBJ1-4, with a weak D call TRBD1 (5 bases). This TCR derives from a human donor with active COVID-19. The donor label of this sample is uncertain. The specimen was peripheral blood. The CDR3 loop is CAWSVPGGANEKLFF. CDR3 DNA sequence: TGTGCCTGGAGTGTACCGGGGGGGGCTAATGAAAAACTGTTTTTT.